The TCR beta chain under discussion was sequenced for a study of blood T cells in healthy people across ages. Looking at the study overall: The template switching approach captured approximately one barcoded beta molecule for every two T cells. General study findings and limits: TCR beta diversity per million T cells fell roughly linearly with age.

Remarks on this clonotype: What it binds is unknown. One base away lies a much larger clone, so this may be a sequencing read error.

The study drew donors from healthy Caucasian individuals in Russia aged about 6 to 90. A second PCR of 7 to 11 cycles used a sample-barcoded 5' primer and a J-beta primer mix. TCRdb ran MiXCR on the 5' RACE reads and lists one entry per CDR3 protein. Among some 640,000 distinct CDR3 sequences listed, about half were seen once. Sample: blood. The sequence was collected from a woman aged 55-70 years in good health.

This chain's CDR3 is CSARAGTSGRAYERYF. The CDR3 DNA reads TGCAGTGCTAGAGCCGGGACTAGCGGGAGGGCATACGAGCGGTACTTC. The chain recombines TRBV20-1 with TRBJ2-5, with 16 bases that match TRBD2. The CDR3 runs 16 residues. Germline V gives CDR1 DFQATT, CDR2 SNEGSKA (reference sequence). Trimming at V came to 1 base and at J to 13 bases, leaving 12 bases not matched to a gene.